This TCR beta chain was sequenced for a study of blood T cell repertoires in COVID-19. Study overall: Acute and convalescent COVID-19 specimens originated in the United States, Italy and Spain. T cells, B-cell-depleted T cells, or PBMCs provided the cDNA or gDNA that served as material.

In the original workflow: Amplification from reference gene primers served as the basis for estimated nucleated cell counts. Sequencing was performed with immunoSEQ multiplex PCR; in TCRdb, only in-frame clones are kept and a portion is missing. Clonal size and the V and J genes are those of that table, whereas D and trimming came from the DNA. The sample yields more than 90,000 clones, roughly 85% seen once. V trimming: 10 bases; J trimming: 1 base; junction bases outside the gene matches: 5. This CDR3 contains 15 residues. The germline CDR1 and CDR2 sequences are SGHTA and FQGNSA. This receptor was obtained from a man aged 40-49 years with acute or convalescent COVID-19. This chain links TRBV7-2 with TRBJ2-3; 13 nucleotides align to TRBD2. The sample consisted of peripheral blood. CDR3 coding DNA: TGTGCCACCTTACTAGCGGGGGGGGGCACAGATACGCAGTATTTT. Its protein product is CATLLAGGGTDTQYF.